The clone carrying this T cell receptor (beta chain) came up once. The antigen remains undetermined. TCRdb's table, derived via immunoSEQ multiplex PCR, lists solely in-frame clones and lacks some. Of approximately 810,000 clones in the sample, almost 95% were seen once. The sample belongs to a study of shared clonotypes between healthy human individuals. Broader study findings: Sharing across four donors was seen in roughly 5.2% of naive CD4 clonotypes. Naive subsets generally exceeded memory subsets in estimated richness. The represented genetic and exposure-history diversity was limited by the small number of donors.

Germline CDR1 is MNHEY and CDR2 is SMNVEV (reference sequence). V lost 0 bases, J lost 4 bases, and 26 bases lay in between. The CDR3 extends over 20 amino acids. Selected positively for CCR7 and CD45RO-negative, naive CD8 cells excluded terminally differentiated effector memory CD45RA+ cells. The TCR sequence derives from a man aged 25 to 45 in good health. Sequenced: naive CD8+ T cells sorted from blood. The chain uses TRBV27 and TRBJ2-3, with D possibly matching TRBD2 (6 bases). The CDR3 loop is CASSLSAPDSGEEWADTQYF. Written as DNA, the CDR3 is TGTGCCAGCAGTTTATCGGCCCCCGATAGCGGCGAGGAGTGGGCAGATACGCAGTATTTT.